This entry is about one T cell receptor (beta chain). A single count supports this clone. Its specific antigen is unknown. No much larger clonotype is one base removed from it; base qualities were not supplied. These data originate in a study of blood T cell repertoires in COVID-19 (dated by TCRdb to 2020 to 2021). Describing the broader study: Collaborator samples came from the United States, Italy and Spain and covered acute and convalescent phases of COVID-19. The sample metadata nearly always contained a de-identified subject ID, COVID-19 status, age in years and sex. Where available, HLA class I and class II types were obtained from metadata supplied by the sample provider rather than from assay-based typing. The samples were drawn from two sources: the first 160 participants of the ongoing ImmuneRACE study, and 1,200 or so subjects contributed by 6 global collaborators. The material from the prospective study consisted of cDNA or gDNA derived from T cells, B-cell-depleted T cells, or PBMCs. A freely available public database, intended as a resource for researchers studying the immune response to SARS-CoV-2, is where the repertoires were released. Deeply sampled blood TCRbeta repertoires from subjects exposed to, actively infected with, or recovered from COVID-19 were included in the dataset. What the research found in general, with its limitations: The amount of clinical and demographic metadata varied by source and participant and was provided uncurated.

In the prospective study, participants were about 18 to 95 years old, resided in under 30 geographic areas of the United States, and were enrolled through a virtual design. To assign participants to cohorts, the prospective study relied on clinical history that participants themselves reported in a screening survey and a study questionnaire. For ImmuneRACE Cohort 3, a participant was defined as recovered based on two consecutive negative NP/OP PCR tests, clearance by a healthcare professional, or resolution of symptoms. Each participant in the prospective study had whole blood, serum and a nasopharyngeal or oropharyngeal swab collected by mobile phlebotomists. Prospective study participants could optionally give additional blood draws and questionnaires over an approximately 2-month period. Blood samples from the prospective study were shipped frozen or at room temperature prior to DNA extraction.

The immunoSEQ Assay, a bias-controlled multiplex PCR, was used to amplify TCRbeta CDR3 regions from genomic DNA. The paper's processing steps were these. Within the assay, amplification of reference gene primers was used to estimate how many nucleated cells each sample contained. To quantify the absolute abundance of each unique TCRbeta CDR3 rearrangement, sequence reads were collapsed and filtered. For each sample, productive Simpson clonality was calculated as the square root of Simpson's diversity index over productive rearrangements. This immuneACCESS table, as held by TCRdb, lists in-frame sequences with V and J called but not all clones. Of the missing ones, under half trace to an unresolved V gene in checked studies; the others have no known cause. From that table come the V and J calls and clone size; the DNA was used to work out D and trimming. This sample comprises about 300,000 clones, roughly 85% of them detected only once. The ten largest clones take up 5.5% to 6% of the sample.

CDR1 and CDR2 are drawn from the germline V gene (reference sequence): SGHKS, YYEKEE. Trimming removed 5 bases from V and 3 bases from J, leaving 11 bases between the germline ends. The CDR3 holds 13 amino acids from the cysteine to the phenylalanine. Just the 39-base CDR3 DNA is kept, in frame starting at base 1. The sequenced sample was PBMCs or T cells enriched from blood (not recorded which). Recombination joined TRBV5-5 with TRBJ2-5; TRBD1 is a weak D gene call, 5 bases matching. The sequence came from a woman in her 30s who had recovered from COVID-19. The CDR3 amino acid sequence is: CASRGTGEETQYF. In nucleotides, the sequence is TGTGCCAGCAGGGGTACAGGAGAAGAGACCCAGTACTTC.